A single sample gave rise to the 21 T cell receptor beta chains below, sequenced in a study of glioma-infiltrating T cells. TCR alpha and beta CDR3 regions were amplified from RNA using iRepertoire nested multiplex PCR. TCRdb re-analysed the multiplex PCR reads in MiXCR, keeping a single row per CDR3 protein. The table lists a few hundred thousand distinct CDR3 sequences, roughly two fifths of them singletons, with about 11% in the top ten. Sequencing was done on a sample of glioma tissue, nonneoplastic brain tissue, or PBMCs (not recorded which). The origin of the receptors is a human donor with low-grade glioma or glioblastoma, undergoing nonglioma brain surgery, or in good health (not recorded which).

This clonotype was counted many times. The V call is TRBV27, the J call TRBJ2-1; 11 bases line up with TRBD2. This CDR3 has 15 residues. CDR1 and CDR2 from the germline V gene are MNHEY and SMNVEV (reference sequence). V lost 4 bases and J lost 4; bases outside the gene matches: 3. The chain's CDR3 is CASSSGLADYNEQFF. The CDR3 coding sequence is TGTGCCAGCAGTTCGGGACTAGCGGATTACAATGAGCAGTTCTTC.

The chain links TRBV2 to TRBJ2-5; D gene ambiguous. This CDR3 has 12 amino acids. The germline V gene encodes CDR1 SNHLY and CDR2 FYNNEI. Between the trimmed V and J ends, which lost 5 bases and 2 bases, there was a span of 6 bases. The CDR3 loop reads CASSRLQETQYF. CDR3 sequence (DNA): TGTGCCAGCAGTAGGCTGCAAGAGACCCAGTACTTC.

The chain links TRBV7-9 to TRBJ2-2; no clear D. Germline values: CDR1 SEHNR, CDR2 FQNEAQ (reference sequence). This CDR3 contains 16 residues. Trimming shortened V by 1 base and J by 0 bases, and 9 bases separated the two germline ends. CDR3 region: CASSLVYTTNTGELFF. The DNA of the CDR3 is TGTGCCAGCAGCTTAGTTTACACGACGAACACCGGGGAGCTGTTTTTT.

J is TRBJ2-7 and V is TRBV5-4; TRBD1 matches 7 bases. This CDR3 region has 14 residues. Trimming removed 10 bases from V and 2 bases from J; junction bases left unmatched: 12. The germline V gene encodes CDR1 SGHNT and CDR2 YYREEE (reference sequence). CDR3 nucleotide sequence: TGTGCCGCTAAGACCGGGACAGACACCTACGAGCAGTACTTC. Translating it yields CAAKTGTDTYEQYF.

Note on this clonotype: A single base separates this from a much larger clone, so it may be a read error. The chain is built from TRBV6-1 and TRBJ2-7; 7 positions agree with TRBD2. CDR3 length equals 15 residues. CDR1 is MNHNS and CDR2 is SASEGT in the germline V gene. This CDR3 reads CASSEAIAGSYGQYF. The CDR3, as DNA: TGTGCCAGCAGTGAAGCGATAGCGGGCTCCTACGGGCAGTACTTC.

In this sample, this clonotype turned up a few times. The chain links TRBV5-4 to TRBJ2-1, with a tentative D call TRBD2 (6 bases). The CDR3 totals 13 residues. Germline V CDR1 and CDR2: SGHNT, YYREEE (reference sequence). Trimming left V 9 bases short and J 4 bases short, with 14 bases between. The DNA for the CDR3 is TGTGCCACCAGGGAGGCGTGGTACAATGAGCAGTTCTTC. Encoded protein: CATREAWYNEQFF.

This clonotype was seen only a few times. The chain employs TRBV12-3 or TRBV12-4 and TRBJ1-2; tentative D call: TRBD1 (6 bases). This CDR3 is 12 amino acids long. V was pared by 6 bases and J by 3 bases, with 8 bases between. The CDR3, as DNA: TGTGCCAGCAGCACAGGGTACTATGGCTACACCTTC. Amino acids: CASSTGYYGYTF.

CDR3: CASSHRDFMYQETQYF. Written as DNA, the CDR3 is TGTGCCAGCAGCCACCGGGACTTCATGTACCAAGAGACCCAGTACTTC. V gene TRBV14 combines with J gene TRBJ2-5; possibly TRBD2 for D (6 bases). The germline gives CDR1 SGHDN, CDR2 FVKESK. The CDR3 consists of 16 residues. The V gene lost 3 bases and the J gene lost 0 bases, with 14 bases spanning the gap.

This clonotype came up many times. The J gene is TRBJ2-3, the V gene TRBV15; TRBD2 is a possible D gene (5 bases). Trimming cost V 0 bases and J 6 bases, with 13 bases left between them. CDR3 length equals 15 residues. The germline CDR1 and CDR2 sequences are LNHNV and YYDKDF (reference sequence). The CDR3 nucleotides read TGTGCCACCAGCAGAGATCGCGGGTTCTCGGATACGCAGTATTTT. Translated: CATSRDRGFSDTQYF.

As concerns this clonotype: A read error may explain this, as a much larger clone is one base away. The gene calls are TRBV6-2 or TRBV6-3 and TRBJ1-5; D is undetermined. Trimming stripped 10 bases from V and 5 bases from J, with 18 bases between. The CDR3 sequence is 14 residues long. Germline V CDR1 and CDR2: MNHEY, SVGEGT. The CDR3 DNA is TGTGCCATCGATGCCCCCATCACCCATCAGCCCCAGCATTTT. This translates into CAIDAPITHQPQHF.

This clonotype showed up many times. V usage is TRBV6-1 and J usage is TRBJ2-4; D is ambiguous. The CDR3 is 15 residues long. Germline V gene data show CDR1 as MNHNS and CDR2 as SASEGT. Trimming removed 5 bases at V and 0 bases at J, with 11 bases between. The CDR3 bases are TGTGCCAGCAGTCCGGTGACCCTAGCCAAAAACATTCAGTACTTC. Translation: CASSPVTLAKNIQYF.

CDR3 in DNA: TGCAGCGTTGCGCAGGGTCGGACTGAAGCTTTCTTT. Protein: CSVAQGRTEAFF. This chain uses TRBV29-1 with TRBJ1-1, with D perhaps matching TRBD1 (5 bases). Germline lookup yields CDR1 SQVTM and CDR2 ANQGSEA. Trimming shortened V by 4 bases and J by 5 bases, and 11 bases separated the two germline ends. This CDR3 comprises 12 residues. The variable domain in full, with the rest retrieved from reference TRBV29-1 and TRBJ1-1, is SAVISQKPSRDICQRGTSLTIQCQVDSQVTMMFWYRQQPGQSLTLIATANQGSEATYESGFVIDKFPISRPNLTFSTLTVSNMSPEDSSIYLCSVAQGRTEAFFGQGTRLTVV.

Concerning this clonotype: This sequence may be a read error, since a much larger clone differs from it by one base. V is TRBV6-5 and J is TRBJ1-2; 9 bases fit TRBD1. This CDR3 comprises 14 residues. The germline V gene encodes CDR1 MNHEY and CDR2 SVGAGI. The CDR3 spells CASSYTGQGYGYAF. In DNA form, the CDR3 reads TGTGCCAGCAGTTACACGGGACAGGGCTATGGCTACGCCTTC.

The CDR3 DNA follows: TGCGCCAGCAGCTTGTACGTGCAATCAGATACGCAGTATTTT. It translates to CASSLYVQSDTQYF. This chain uses TRBV5-1 with TRBJ2-3, with unresolved D. CDR1 is SGHRS, CDR2 YFSETQ, per germline. CDR3 length: 14 amino acids. The ends were cut back, 1 base at V and 4 bases at J, with 10 bases in the middle.

As to this clonotype: One junction end does not reproduce the germline sequence, and a read error may be involved. The chain recombines TRBV28 with TRBJ1-2; 7 bases align to TRBD1. Germline V gives CDR1 MDHEN, CDR2 SYDVKM. The CDR3 covers 14 residues. The CDR3 DNA reads as TGTGCCAGAAGTTCCCTAGGGGGCGGCTATGGCTACACCTTC. Its translation is CARSSLGGGYGYTF.

This clonotype was counted at least ten times. The chain uses TRBV27 and TRBJ1-1; D perhaps matches TRBD1 (6 bases). CDR1 and CDR2 (germline): MNHEY, SMNVEV (reference sequence). Trimming removed 5 bases at V and 3 bases at J, with 13 bases between. This CDR3 has 14 amino acids. The CDR3 DNA reads as TGTGCCAGCAGTACGCTTCAGGGGTACACTGAAGCTTTCTTT. It encodes CASSTLQGYTEAFF.

Of note for this clonotype: A read error may explain this, as a much larger clone is one base away. The rearrangement links TRBV28 to TRBJ1-1; 9 bases are shared with TRBD1. Germline CDR1 is MDHEN and CDR2 is SYDVKM. V gave up 8 bases and J gave up 1 base; unmatched junction bases: 8. The CDR3 has 15 amino acids. CDR3 in DNA: TGTGCCAGCGGTCTCCTGGACAGGGGGAACACTGAAGCTTTCTTT. It specifies CASGLLDRGNTEAFF. Supplemented by reference TRBV28 and TRBJ1-1, the full variable domain reads DVKVTQSSRYLVKRTGEKVFLECVQDMDHENMFWYRQDPGLGLRLIYFSYDVKMKEKGDIPEGYSVSREKKERFSLILESASTNQTSMYLCASGLLDRGNTEAFFGQGTRLTVV.

The chain employs TRBV6-9 and TRBJ2-3; D not certain. The CDR3 consists of 16 residues. The germline V gene has CDR1 MNHGY and CDR2 SVAAGI. The germline V and J ends were trimmed by 3 bases and 4 bases, with 17 bases remaining between them. CDR3 nucleotides: TGTGCCAGCAGTTACGACATGGCCCGGCGCGCAGATACGCAGTATTTT. It encodes CASSYDMARRADTQYF.

The sample holds a few counts of this clonotype. The chain recombines TRBV5-1 with TRBJ2-3; tentatively, D is TRBD2 (7 bases). Trimming took 3 bases from V and 0 from J, leaving 14 bases between them. The CDR3 consists of 16 residues. The germline gives CDR1 SGHRS, CDR2 YFSETQ. CDR3 nucleotides: TGCGCCAGCAGCTCGGGGGGCTACCGAAGCACAGATACGCAGTATTTT. Its protein product is CASSSGGYRSTDTQYF.

This clonotype has only one observation. The V call is TRBV5-1, the J call TRBJ2-6; TRBD1 matches 9 bases. Germline lookup yields CDR1 SGHRS and CDR2 YFSETQ. The CDR3 consists of 18 residues. V lost 4 bases and J lost 4; bases outside the gene matches: 12. CDR3 amino acids: CASSAVPGQGSGANVLTF. DNA for the CDR3: TGCGCCAGCAGCGCCGTCCCGGGACAGGGATCGGGGGCCAACGTCCTGACTTTC.

This chain joins TRBV5-4 and TRBJ2-2, with 8 bases fitting TRBD2. The CDR3 runs 15 residues. V trimming: 0 bases; J trimming: 5 bases; junction bases outside the gene matches: 3. CDR1 is SGHNT, CDR2 YYREEE, per germline (reference sequence). The CDR3 DNA is TGTGCCAGCAGCTTGGAGCTAGCGGGTACCGGGGAGCTGTTTTTT. Translated, it gives CASSLELAGTGELFF.